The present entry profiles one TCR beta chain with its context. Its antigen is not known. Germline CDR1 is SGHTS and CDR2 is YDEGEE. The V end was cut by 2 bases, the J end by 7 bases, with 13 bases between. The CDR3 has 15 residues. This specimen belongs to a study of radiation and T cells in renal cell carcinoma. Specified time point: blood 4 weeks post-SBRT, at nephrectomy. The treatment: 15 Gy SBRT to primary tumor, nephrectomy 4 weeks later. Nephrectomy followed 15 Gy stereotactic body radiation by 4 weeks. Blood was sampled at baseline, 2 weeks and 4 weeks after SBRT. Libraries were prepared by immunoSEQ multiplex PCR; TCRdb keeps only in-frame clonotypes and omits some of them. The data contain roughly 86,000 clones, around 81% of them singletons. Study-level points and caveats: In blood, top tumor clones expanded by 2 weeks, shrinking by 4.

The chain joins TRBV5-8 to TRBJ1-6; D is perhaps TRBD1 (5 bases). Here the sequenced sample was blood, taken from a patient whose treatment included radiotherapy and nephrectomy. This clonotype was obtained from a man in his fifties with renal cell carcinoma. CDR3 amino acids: CASSFRGRENSPLHF. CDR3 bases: TGTGCCAGCAGCTTTCGGGGGAGAGAGAATTCACCCCTCCACTTT.